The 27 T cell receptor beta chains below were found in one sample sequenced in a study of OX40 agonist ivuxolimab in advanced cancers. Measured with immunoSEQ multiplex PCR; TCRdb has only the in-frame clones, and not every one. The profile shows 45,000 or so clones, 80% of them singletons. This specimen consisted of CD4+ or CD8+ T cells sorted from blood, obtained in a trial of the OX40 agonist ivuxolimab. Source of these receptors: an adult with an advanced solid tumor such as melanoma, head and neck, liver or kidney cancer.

CDR3 DNA: TGTGCCAGTAGCCCCGGGGACAGGGAGGGCACAGATACGCAGTATTTT. Translating it yields CASSPGDREGTDTQYF. V gene TRBV19 combines with J gene TRBJ2-3; TRBD1 matches 9 bases. Germline CDR1 LNHDA, CDR2 SQIVND (reference sequence). CDR3 length equals 16 residues. Germline trimming cut 6 bases from V and 1 base from J; bases unmatched to any gene: 8.

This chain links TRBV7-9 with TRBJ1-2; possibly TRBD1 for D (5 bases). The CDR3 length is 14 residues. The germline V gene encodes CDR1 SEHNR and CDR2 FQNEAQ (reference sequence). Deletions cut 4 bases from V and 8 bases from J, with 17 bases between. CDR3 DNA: TGTGCCAGCAGCTCGGGAGGGGTAGGGGCGGGCTACACCTTC. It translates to CASSSGGVGAGYTF.

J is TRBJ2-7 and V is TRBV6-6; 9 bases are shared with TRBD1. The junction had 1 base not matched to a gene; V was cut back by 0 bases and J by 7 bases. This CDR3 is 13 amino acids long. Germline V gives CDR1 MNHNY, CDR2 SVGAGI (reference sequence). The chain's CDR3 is CASSYSDRGEQYF. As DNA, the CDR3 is TGTGCCAGCAGTTACTCGGACAGGGGAGAGCAGTACTTC.

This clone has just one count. The CDR3 reads CASSVTQTLSEQFF. The CDR3 DNA reads TGTGCCAGCAGCGTAACCCAGACACTGAGTGAGCAGTTCTTC. V and J are TRBV9 and TRBJ2-1; D unresolved. V dropped 1 base and J dropped 9 bases, with 14 bases sitting between them. CDR1 SGDLS and CDR2 YYNGEE come from the germline V gene. This CDR3 comprises 14 residues.

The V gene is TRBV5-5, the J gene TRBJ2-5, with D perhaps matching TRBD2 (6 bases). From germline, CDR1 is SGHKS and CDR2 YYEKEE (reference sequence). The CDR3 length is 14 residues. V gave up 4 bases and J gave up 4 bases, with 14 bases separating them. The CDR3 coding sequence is TGTGCCAGCAGCGCACCGGGGGTAGGAGAGACCCAGTACTTC. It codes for CASSAPGVGETQYF.

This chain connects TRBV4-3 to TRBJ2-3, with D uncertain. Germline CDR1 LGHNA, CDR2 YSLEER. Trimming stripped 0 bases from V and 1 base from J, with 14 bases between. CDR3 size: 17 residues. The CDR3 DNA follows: TGCGCCAGCAGCCAAGAATCCTCACTTACTCGCACAGATACGCAGTATTTT. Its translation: CASSQESSLTRTDTQYF.

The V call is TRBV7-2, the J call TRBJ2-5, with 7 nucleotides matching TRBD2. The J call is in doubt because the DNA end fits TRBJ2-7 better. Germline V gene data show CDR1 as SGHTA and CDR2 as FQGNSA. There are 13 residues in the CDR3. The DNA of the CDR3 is TGTGCCAGCAGCGGGAGGGCCCGCTACGAGCAGTACTTC. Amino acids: CASSGRARYEQYF.

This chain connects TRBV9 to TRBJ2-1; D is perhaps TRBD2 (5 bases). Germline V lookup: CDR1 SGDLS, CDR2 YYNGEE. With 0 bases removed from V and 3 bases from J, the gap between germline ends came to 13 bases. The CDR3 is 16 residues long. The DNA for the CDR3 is TGTGCCAGCAGCGTAGACTGGGGAGACAACTACAATGAGCAGTTCTTC. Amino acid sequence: CASSVDWGDNYNEQFF.

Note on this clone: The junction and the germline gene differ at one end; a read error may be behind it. CDR3 nucleotide sequence: TGCAGCCCTACCGGGACAGTCCCCGGATGGAAGCTCTTC. Its protein is CSPTGTVPGWKLF. V is TRBV29-1 and J is TRBJ2-1; 7 bases agree with TRBD1. This CDR3 region has 13 residues. Per the germline V gene, CDR1 is SQVTM and CDR2 is ANQGSEA.

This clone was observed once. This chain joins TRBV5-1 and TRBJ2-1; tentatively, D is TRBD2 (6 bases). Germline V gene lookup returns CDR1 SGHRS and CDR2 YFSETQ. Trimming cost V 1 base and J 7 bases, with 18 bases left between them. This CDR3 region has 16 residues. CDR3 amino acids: CASSLYPPGLNNEQFF. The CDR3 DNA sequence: TGCGCCAGCAGCTTGTATCCCCCGGGACTGAATAATGAGCAGTTCTTC.

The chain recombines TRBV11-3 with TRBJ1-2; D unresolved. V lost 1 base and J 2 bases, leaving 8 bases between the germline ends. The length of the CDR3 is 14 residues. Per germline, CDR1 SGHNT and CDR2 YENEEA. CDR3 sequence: CASSLAYPNYGYTF. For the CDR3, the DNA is TGTGCCAGCAGCTTAGCGTATCCGAACTATGGCTACACCTTC.

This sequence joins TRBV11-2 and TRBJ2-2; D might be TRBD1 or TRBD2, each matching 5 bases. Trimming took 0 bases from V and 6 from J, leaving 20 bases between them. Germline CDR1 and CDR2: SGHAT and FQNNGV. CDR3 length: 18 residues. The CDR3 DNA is TGTGCCAGCAGCTTAGAACTATGGGGACCTTTTGGCCCCGGGGAGCTGTTTTTT. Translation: CASSLELWGPFGPGELFF.

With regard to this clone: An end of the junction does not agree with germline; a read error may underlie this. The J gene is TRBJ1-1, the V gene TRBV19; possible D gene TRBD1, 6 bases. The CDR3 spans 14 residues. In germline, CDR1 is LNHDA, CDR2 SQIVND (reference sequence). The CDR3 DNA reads TGTGCCAGTAGTATAACAGGGTTGAAGACTGAAGCTTTCTTT. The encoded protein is CASSITGLKTEAFF.

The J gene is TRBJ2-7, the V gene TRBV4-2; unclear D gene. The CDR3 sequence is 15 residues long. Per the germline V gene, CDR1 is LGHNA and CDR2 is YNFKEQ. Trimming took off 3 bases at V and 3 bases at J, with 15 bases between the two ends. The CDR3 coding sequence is TGTGCCAGCAGCCAGGAGACGGCGCCCCACTACGAGCAGTACTTC. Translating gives CASSQETAPHYEQYF.

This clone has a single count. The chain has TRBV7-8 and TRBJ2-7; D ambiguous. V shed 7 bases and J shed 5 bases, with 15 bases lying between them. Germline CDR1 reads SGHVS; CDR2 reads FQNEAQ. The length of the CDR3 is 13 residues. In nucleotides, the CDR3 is TGTGCCAGCATGCGGCAGCAGTACGACGAGCAGTACTTC. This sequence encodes CASMRQQYDEQYF.

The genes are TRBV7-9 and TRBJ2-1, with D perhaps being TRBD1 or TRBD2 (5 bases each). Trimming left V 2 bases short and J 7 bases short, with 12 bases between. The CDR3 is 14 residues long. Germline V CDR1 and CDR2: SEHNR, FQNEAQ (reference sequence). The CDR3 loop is CASSLTRGGNEQFF. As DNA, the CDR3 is TGTGCCAGCAGCTTAACTAGGGGCGGAAATGAGCAGTTCTTC.

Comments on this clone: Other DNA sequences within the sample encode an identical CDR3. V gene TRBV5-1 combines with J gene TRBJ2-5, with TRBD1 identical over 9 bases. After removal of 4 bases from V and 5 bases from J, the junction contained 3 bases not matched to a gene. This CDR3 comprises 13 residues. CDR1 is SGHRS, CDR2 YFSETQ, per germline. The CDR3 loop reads CASSRDRDETQYF. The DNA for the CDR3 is TGCGCCAGCAGCCGGGACAGGGATGAGACCCAGTACTTC.

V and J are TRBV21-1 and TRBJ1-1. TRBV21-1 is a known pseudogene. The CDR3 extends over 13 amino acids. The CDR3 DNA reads TGTGCCAGCAGCAAAGAGGGCAGCAGGGAAGCTTTCTTT. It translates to CASSKEGSREAFF.

The CDR3 region has the DNA TGTGCCAGCAGTTCTAATCGGCGGGATACGCAGTATTTT. Its translation is CASSSNRRDTQYF. This chain uses TRBV6-5 with TRBJ2-3; no definite D call. Trimming left V 4 bases short and J 6 bases short, with 11 bases between. The CDR3 length is 13 residues. Germline V gene sequence: CDR1 MNHEY, CDR2 SVGAGI.

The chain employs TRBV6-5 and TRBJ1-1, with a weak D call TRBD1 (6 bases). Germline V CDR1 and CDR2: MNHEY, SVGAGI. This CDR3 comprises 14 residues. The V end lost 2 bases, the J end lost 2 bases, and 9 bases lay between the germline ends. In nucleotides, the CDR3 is TGTGCCAGCAGTTACGACAGGTCAAACACTGAAGCTTTCTTT. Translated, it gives CASSYDRSNTEAFF.

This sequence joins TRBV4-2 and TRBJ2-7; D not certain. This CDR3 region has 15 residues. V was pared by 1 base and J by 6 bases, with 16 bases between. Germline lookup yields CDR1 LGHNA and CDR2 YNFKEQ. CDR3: CASSQVGSDRSEQYF. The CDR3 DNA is TGTGCCAGCAGCCAAGTGGGGTCCGACCGTTCCGAGCAGTACTTC.

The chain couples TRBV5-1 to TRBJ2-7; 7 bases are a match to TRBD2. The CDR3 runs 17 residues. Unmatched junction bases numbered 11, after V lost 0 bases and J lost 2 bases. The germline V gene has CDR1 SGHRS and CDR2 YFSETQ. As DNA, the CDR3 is TGCGCCAGCAGCTTGGCCCGGGGGGTAACCGGAACCTACGAGCAGTACTTC. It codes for CASSLARGVTGTYEQYF.

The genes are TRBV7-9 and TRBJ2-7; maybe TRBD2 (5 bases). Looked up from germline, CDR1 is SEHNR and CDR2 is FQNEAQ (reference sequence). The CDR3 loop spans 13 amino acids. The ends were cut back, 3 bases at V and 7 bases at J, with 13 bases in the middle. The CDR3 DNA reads TGTGCCAGCAGCTTCTCGCTAGCTCAGGAGCAGTACTTC. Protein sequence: CASSFSLAQEQYF.

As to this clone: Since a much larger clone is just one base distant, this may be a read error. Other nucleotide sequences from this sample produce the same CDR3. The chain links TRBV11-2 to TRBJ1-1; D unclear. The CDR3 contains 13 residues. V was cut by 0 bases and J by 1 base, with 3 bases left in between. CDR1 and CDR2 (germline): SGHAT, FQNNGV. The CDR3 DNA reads TGTGCCAGCAGCTTAGATCCGAACACTGAAGCTTTCTTT. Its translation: CASSLDPNTEAFF.

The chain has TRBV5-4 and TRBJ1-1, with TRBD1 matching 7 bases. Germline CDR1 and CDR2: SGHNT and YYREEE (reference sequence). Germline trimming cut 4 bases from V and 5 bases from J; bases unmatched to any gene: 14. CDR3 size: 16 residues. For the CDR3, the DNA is TGTGCCAGCAGCCGGGAGGGGAGACAGGGCACAACTGAAGCTTTCTTT. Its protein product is CASSREGRQGTTEAFF.

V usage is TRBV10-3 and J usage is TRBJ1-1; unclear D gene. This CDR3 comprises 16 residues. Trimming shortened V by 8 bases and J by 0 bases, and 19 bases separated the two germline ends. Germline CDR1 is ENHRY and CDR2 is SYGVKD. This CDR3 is CAIRGGGGDMNTEAFF. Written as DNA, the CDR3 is TGTGCCATCCGAGGCGGAGGTGGAGACATGAACACTGAAGCTTTCTTT.

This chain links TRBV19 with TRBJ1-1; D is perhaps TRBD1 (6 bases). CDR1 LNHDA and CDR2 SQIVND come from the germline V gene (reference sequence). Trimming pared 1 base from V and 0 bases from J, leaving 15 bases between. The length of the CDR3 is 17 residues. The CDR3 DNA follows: TGTGCCAGTAGTATAGTTAGGGCGGGACACTTGAACACTGAAGCTTTCTTT. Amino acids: CASSIVRAGHLNTEAFF.